A single sample is the source of the 20 T cell receptor beta chains below, sequenced in a study of beta chain features in type 1 diabetes. No antigen has been assigned to these receptors. Overall study findings and caveats: Shorter TCRB CDR3s, moderately but significantly so, marked every one of the four CD4+ subsets in Type 1 diabetes patients.

Expressed TCRB transcripts got sequenced, as all isolated RNA was reverse transcribed. TCRdb's table, derived via immunoSEQ multiplex PCR, lists solely in-frame clones and lacks some. Altogether some 280,000 clones are present, roughly an eighth being singletons, with the ten largest covering about 0.017%. Source material: naive CD4+ T cells from blood. All receptors derive from a man aged 30 to 45 with type 1 diabetes.

This clone was seen only a few times. The CDR3 region is CASSETQGNTEAFF. The CDR3 bases are TGTGCCAGCAGCGAAACACAGGGGAACACTGAAGCTTTCTTT. This rearrangement joins TRBV7-9 to TRBJ1-1, with D maybe TRBD1 (6 bases). This CDR3 region has 14 residues. Trimming stripped 5 bases from V and 1 base from J, with 11 bases between. Germline V CDR1 and CDR2: SEHNR, FQNEAQ (reference sequence).

V and J are TRBV7-2 and TRBJ2-5, with D possibly matching TRBD1 (6 bases). V dropped 4 bases and J dropped 3 bases, with 12 bases sitting between them. Per the germline V gene, CDR1 is SGHTA and CDR2 is FQGNSA. The CDR3 has 14 amino acids. CDR3 in amino acids: CASSYSGVEETQYF. The CDR3 region has the DNA TGTGCCAGCAGCTACTCAGGGGTCGAAGAGACCCAGTACTTC. The variable domain in full, completed from reference TRBV7-2 and TRBJ2-5, reads GAGVSQSPSNKVTEKGKDVELRCDPISGHTALYWYRQSLGQGLEFLIYFQGNSAPDKSGLPSDRFSAERTGGSVSTLTIQRTQQEDSAVYLCASSYSGVEETQYFGPGTRLLVL.

With respect to this clone: Other DNA sequences of this sample code for an identical CDR3. The chain recombines TRBV28 with TRBJ1-1; D is perhaps TRBD1 (6 bases). Trimming stripped 6 bases from V and 1 base from J, with 9 bases between. CDR3 length: 13 residues. Germline assignment: CDR1 MDHEN and CDR2 SYDVKM. The DNA of the CDR3 is TGTGCCAGCAGACCGGGACAGAACACTGAAGCTTTCTTT. Translation: CASRPGQNTEAFF.

This clone was observed a handful of times. This chain uses TRBV28 with TRBJ2-1; 12 bases align to TRBD2. Germline V gene lookup returns CDR1 MDHEN and CDR2 SYDVKM. J lost 6 bases, V lost 5 bases, and 11 bases had no gene match. The CDR3 is 17 amino acids. DNA for the CDR3: TGTGCCAGCAGTACCCCTAGCGGGAGGGTTCGGGTCAATGAGCAGTTCTTC. It codes for CASSTPSGRVRVNEQFF.

The chain employs TRBV7-3 and TRBJ2-1; TRBD2 aligns across 7 bases. The germline V gene encodes CDR1 SGHTA and CDR2 FQGTGA. V lost 3 bases to trimming and J lost 2 bases; unmatched junction nucleotides: 1. The CDR3 totals 14 residues. Here the CDR3 reads CASSLGLPYNEQFF. The DNA for the CDR3 is TGTGCCAGCAGCTTGGGACTACCCTACAATGAGCAGTTCTTC.

Points on this clone: Other DNA sequences in the same sample also yield this CDR3. The chain combines TRBV29-1 with TRBJ1-3; D remains unclear. The CDR3 totals 12 residues. V lost 4 bases to trimming and J lost 4 bases, with 8 bases between them. The germline CDR1 and CDR2 sequences are SQVTM and ANQGSEA. CDR3 protein: CSVGGGGNTIYF. DNA of the CDR3: TGCAGCGTTGGTGGCGGAGGAAACACCATATATTTT.

The sample holds a few counts of this clone. The genes are TRBV4-2 and TRBJ1-3, with D perhaps matching TRBD1 (5 bases). Germline-derived CDR1 and CDR2 are LGHNA and YNFKEQ. V was cut by 4 bases and J by 0 bases, with 10 bases left in between. The CDR3 runs 15 residues. DNA for the CDR3: TGTGCCAGCAGCCGGCTGGGGGGCTCTGGAAACACCATATATTTT. Protein: CASSRLGGSGNTIYF.

The chain carries TRBV5-4 and TRBJ2-3; D is perhaps TRBD2 (6 bases). The CDR3 is made up of 15 amino acids. Trimming took 0 bases from V and 0 from J, leaving 8 bases between them. Per the germline V gene, CDR1 is SGHNT and CDR2 is YYREEE (reference sequence). CDR3 region: CASSLAGDSTDTQYF. CDR3 nucleotides: TGTGCCAGCAGCTTGGCGGGAGATAGCACAGATACGCAGTATTTT.

J is TRBJ1-5 and V is TRBV1. TRBV1 is assigned pseudogene status. The CDR3 loop spans 17 amino acids. CDR3 bases: TGCACCAGCAGTCTAGGCCCCGCTCAGAAGGGCAATCAGCCCCAGCATTTT. Translated, it gives CTSSLGPAQKGNQPQHF.

This clone was seen only a few times. The chain links TRBV30 to TRBJ2-7; the D gene is possibly TRBD1 (6 bases). Trimming shortened V by 2 bases and J by 2 bases, and 13 bases separated the two germline ends. The CDR3 extends over 14 amino acids. CDR1 and CDR2 (germline): GTSNPN, SVGIG (reference sequence). The CDR3 here is CAWSKTGMAYEQYF. The CDR3 DNA follows: TGTGCCTGGAGTAAAACAGGGATGGCCTACGAGCAGTACTTC.

This clone was detected a few times. The chain joins TRBV7-2 to TRBJ2-1; 8 bases agree with TRBD2. The CDR3 covers 15 residues. Per the germline V gene, CDR1 is SGHTA and CDR2 is FQGNSA. The V and J ends lost 1 base and 8 bases, in that order; junction bases with no gene match: 7. As DNA, the CDR3 is TGTGCCAGCAGCTTAGTGGGGACTAGATTCGATGAGCAGTTCTTC. The encoded protein is CASSLVGTRFDEQFF.

The gene calls are TRBV5-1 and TRBJ2-5; a weak D match, TRBD2 (5 bases). Per the germline V gene, CDR1 is SGHRS and CDR2 is YFSETQ. The CDR3 sequence is 17 residues long. V lost 1 base, J lost 0 bases, and 16 bases lay in between. This CDR3 reads CASSLTRAWGDQETQYF. The CDR3 DNA follows: TGCGCCAGCAGCTTGACTCGGGCGTGGGGAGACCAAGAGACCCAGTACTTC.

There are a few counts of this clone. The genes are TRBV5-1 and TRBJ2-7, with 11 bases fitting TRBD2. CDR3 length: 15 residues. The V segment lost 4 bases and the J segment 4 bases; nucleotides outside the gene matches: 7. Germline V gene sequence: CDR1 SGHRS, CDR2 YFSETQ. CDR3 nucleotides: TGCGCCAGCAGCAAGCTAGCGGGAGGAGATTACGAGCAGTACTTC. Amino acid sequence: CASSKLAGGDYEQYF.

This clone was observed a few times. This sequence joins TRBV5-4 and TRBJ2-5; D unclear. The germline V and J ends were trimmed by 4 bases and 0 bases, with 7 bases remaining between them. The CDR3 is made up of 13 amino acids. Germline V gives CDR1 SGHNT, CDR2 YYREEE (reference sequence). The CDR3, as DNA: TGTGCCAGCAGCCAACAAAACCAAGAGACCCAGTACTTC. Translating gives CASSQQNQETQYF. The full variable domain, completed using reference TRBV5-4 and TRBJ2-5, is ETGVTQSPTHLIKTRGQQVTLRCSSQSGHNTVSWYQQALGQGPQFIFQYYREEENGRGNFPPRFSGLQFPNYSSELNVNALELDDSALYLCASSQQNQETQYFGPGTRLLVL.

A few counts support this clone. Sequence at one end of the junction differs from germline and may be a read error. This sequence joins TRBV7-7 and TRBJ2-5; 8 bases match TRBD2. Germline CDR1 SSHAT, CDR2 FNYEAQ (reference sequence). The CDR3 sequence is 16 residues long. Here the CDR3 DNA reads TGTGCTAGCAGCTTAGGGTTAGCGGGGATCCAAGAGACCCAGTACTTC. Protein: CASSLGLAGIQETQYF. The full variable domain, rest sourced from reference TRBV7-7 and TRBJ2-5, is GAGVSQSPRYKVTKRGQDVTLRCDPISSHATLYWYQQALGQGPEFLTYFNYEAQPDKSGLPSDRFSAERPEGSISTLTIQRTEQRDSAMYRCASSLGLAGIQETQYFGPGTRLLVL.

CDR3 in amino acids: CASSTEQGIYGYTF. The CDR3 DNA reads TGTGCCAGTAGTACGGAACAGGGGATCTATGGCTACACCTTC. The chain has TRBV19 and TRBJ1-2; 7 positions match TRBD1. The V and J ends lost 4 bases and 4 bases, in that order; junction bases with no gene match: 6. This CDR3 region has 14 residues. Germline V CDR1 and CDR2: LNHDA, SQIVND (reference sequence). Drawing the rest from reference TRBV19 and TRBJ1-2, the complete variable domain is DGGITQSPKYLFRKEGQNVTLSCEQNLNHDAMYWYRQDPGQGLRLIYYSQIVNDFQKGDIAEGYSVSREKKESFPLTVTSAQKNPTAFYLCASSTEQGIYGYTFGSGTRLTVV.

The rearrangement links TRBV30 to TRBJ1-1; TRBD1 matches at 7 bases. J lost 0 bases, V lost 1 base, and 5 bases had no gene match. Germline V gene sequence: CDR1 GTSNPN, CDR2 SVGIG (reference sequence). This CDR3 is 15 amino acids long. The CDR3 loop reads CAWSARDRMNTEAFF. The CDR3 DNA reads TGTGCCTGGAGTGCCCGGGACAGAATGAACACTGAAGCTTTCTTT. The variable domain in full, with the rest retrieved from reference TRBV30 and TRBJ1-1, is SQTIHQWPATLVQPVGSPLSLECTVEGTSNPNLYWYRQAAGRGLQLLFYSVGIGQISSEVPQNLSASRPQDRQFILSSKKLLLSDSGFYLCAWSARDRMNTEAFFGQGTRLTVV.

This clone has more than one count but fewer than ten. This chain connects TRBV5-1 to TRBJ2-6, with D unresolved. Looked up from germline, CDR1 is SGHRS and CDR2 is YFSETQ. The CDR3 length is 15 residues. V lost 4 bases, J lost 0 bases, and 8 bases lay in between. The CDR3 sequence: CASSPLSSGANVLTF. CDR3 DNA: TGCGCCAGCAGCCCCCTCAGCTCTGGGGCCAACGTCCTGACTTTC.

This clone has more than one count but fewer than ten. The chain carries TRBV27 and TRBJ1-1; D unclear. Germline values: CDR1 MNHEY, CDR2 SMNVEV (reference sequence). The CDR3 covers 14 residues. Trimming took off 5 bases at V and 1 base at J, with 11 bases between the two ends. The CDR3 DNA sequence: TGTGCCAGCAGTCCGGACTTTAGGAACACTGAAGCTTTCTTT. The encoded protein is CASSPDFRNTEAFF.

This chain joins TRBV5-1 and TRBJ2-3; 8 nucleotides align to TRBD2. Trimming took 2 bases from V and 4 from J; bases not matched to a gene: 9. CDR3 length: 16 amino acids. Germline CDR1 and CDR2: SGHRS and YFSETQ. The CDR3 region has the DNA TGCGCCAGCAGCTTCGACCCCGGGAGGGGTGCAGATACGCAGTATTTT. This codes for CASSFDPGRGADTQYF. Full variable domain (outside the CDR3, taken from reference TRBV5-1 and TRBJ2-3): KAGVTQTPRYLIKTRGQQVTLSCSPISGHRSVSWYQQTPGQGLQFLFEYFSETQRNKGNFPGRFSGRQFSNSRSEMNVSTLELGDSALYLCASSFDPGRGADTQYFGPGTRLTVL.